Sequencing of this T cell receptor (beta chain) was carried out in a study of OX40 agonist ivuxolimab in advanced cancers. Study-level information: The patients received agonistic anti-OX40 (CD134) antibody ivuxolimab. Partial response was recorded in three patients: one hepatocellular carcinoma and two cutaneous melanoma cases.

A word on this clone: Its target is not known.

Trimming shortened V by 0 bases and J by 0 bases, and 7 bases separated the two germline ends. CDR3 length equals 15 residues. Germline lookup yields CDR1 LGHNA and CDR2 YSLEER. Generated by immunoSEQ multiplex PCR, the TCRdb table keeps only in-frame clones and is missing some. The table lists about 93,000 clones, roughly nine tenths of them singletons, with 2.6% in the top ten. Whole-study results and caveats: No antigen was identified for the clonally expanded peripheral T cells. Dose levels from 0.1 to 3.0 mg/kg saw CD4+ and CD8+ blood T cells expand clonally by week 6.

The J gene is TRBJ2-3, the V gene TRBV4-3; D is perhaps TRBD2 (5 bases). This receptor was obtained from an adult with an advanced solid tumor such as melanoma, head and neck, liver or kidney cancer. This specimen was CD4+ or CD8+ T cells sorted from blood, taken in a trial of the OX40 agonist ivuxolimab. Here the CDR3 DNA reads TGCGCCAGCAGCCAAGATAGGACTAGCACAGATACGCAGTATTTT. Encoded protein: CASSQDRTSTDTQYF.